Below are 30 T cell receptor beta chains sequenced from a single sample in a study of T cells in Graves' hyperthyroidism and ophthalmopathy. Amplified regions were TCR beta CDR3 sequences from RNA transcripts. Researchers ran a first-round RT-PCR on the TCR CDR3 using the HTBI primer set. TCRdb used MiXCR to reprocess the multiplex PCR reads, holding one entry per CDR3 protein. The profile covers about 840,000 distinct CDR3 sequences, with roughly 40% appearing a single time and roughly 8.3% taken by the ten largest. Specimen: blood. Source of these receptors: a man aged 18 to 29 with Graves' hyperthyroidism.

The chain is built from TRBV15 and TRBJ2-7, with TRBD1 as a possible D gene (6 bases). The CDR3 is made up of 12 amino acids. Trimming took off 10 bases at V and 7 bases at J, with 17 bases between the two ends. Germline-derived CDR1 and CDR2 are LNHNV and YYDKDF (reference sequence). CDR3 loop: CASRGLIGEQYF. CDR3 DNA: TGTGCCAGCAGGGGTCTGATTGGGGAGCAGTACTTC.

This clonotype showed up just a few times. The chain uses TRBV20-1 and TRBJ2-7; 9 bases line up with TRBD2. The germline gives CDR1 DFQATT, CDR2 SNEGSKA (reference sequence). The CDR3 is made up of 15 amino acids. Unmatched junction bases numbered 10, after V lost 6 bases and J lost 1 base. The DNA for the CDR3 is TGCAGTGCCGTAAATGGGCTAGCGGGATCCTACGAGCAGTACTTC. Protein sequence: CSAVNGLAGSYEQYF.

Many counts were recorded for this clonotype. The chain is built from TRBV7-8 and TRBJ1-5, with D hard to call. CDR1 and CDR2 from the germline V gene are SGHVS and FQNEAQ. The CDR3 is 12 residues long. V was pared by 1 base and J by 5 bases, with 3 bases between. CDR3 in amino acids: CASSLEDQPQHF. CDR3 bases: TGTGCCAGCAGCTTAGAAGATCAGCCCCAGCATTTT.

A remark on this clonotype: A much more abundant neighbour one base away suggests this may be a read error. The rearrangement joins TRBV10-3 to TRBJ2-7, with 11 nucleotides matching TRBD2. This CDR3 has 16 amino acids. Germline V lookup: CDR1 ENHRY, CDR2 SYGVKD. DNA for the CDR3: TGTTCCATCAGTACAGGGACTAGCGGACTATCCTACGAGCAGTACTTC. Its translation: CSISTGTSGLSYEQYF.

The genes are TRBV5-4 and TRBJ1-2; possible D gene TRBD1, 6 bases. From germline, CDR1 is SGHNT and CDR2 YYREEE (reference sequence). The CDR3 contains 15 residues. The ends were cut back, 1 base at V and 3 bases at J, with 13 bases in the middle. The CDR3 DNA reads TGTGCCAGCAGCTTGCGGGGGGCATCGTACTATGGCTACACCTTC. Translating gives CASSLRGASYYGYTF. Using reference TRBV5-4 and TRBJ1-2 for the parts outside the CDR3, the full variable domain is ETGVTQSPTHLIKTRGQQVTLRCSSQSGHNTVSWYQQALGQGPQFIFQYYREEENGRGNFPPRFSGLQFPNYSSELNVNALELDDSALYLCASSLRGASYYGYTFGSGTRLTVV.

The chain has TRBV20-1 and TRBJ1-1, with D tentatively TRBD1 (5 bases). There are 13 residues in the CDR3. Per germline, CDR1 DFQATT and CDR2 SNEGSKA (reference sequence). V gave up 3 bases and J gave up 3 bases, with 11 bases separating them. CDR3 region: CSASLPRDTEAFF. CDR3 DNA sequence: TGCAGTGCTAGTTTGCCCAGGGACACTGAAGCTTTCTTT.

This clonotype has a count of ten or more. The chain joins TRBV7-8 to TRBJ2-5; tentative D call: TRBD1 (6 bases). There are 16 residues in the CDR3. Deletions cut 0 bases from V and 5 bases from J, with 16 bases between. CDR1 SGHVS and CDR2 FQNEAQ come from the germline V gene. The DNA of the CDR3 is TGTGCCAGCAGCTTAGCCGGGACACCGCGAGGGGAGACCCAGTACTTC. It specifies CASSLAGTPRGETQYF.

J is TRBJ2-7 and V is TRBV7-9; maybe TRBD2 (7 bases). This CDR3 contains 14 residues. V was shortened by 7 bases and J by 5 bases, with 18 bases between the two germline ends. Germline loops: CDR1 SEHNR, CDR2 FQNEAQ (reference sequence). The CDR3 is CASTIGGEGDEQYF. The CDR3 DNA reads as TGTGCCAGCACTATAGGAGGGGAGGGGGACGAGCAGTACTTC.

Many counts were recorded for this clonotype. The rearrangement links TRBV9 to TRBJ1-5; perhaps TRBD1 as D (5 bases). There are 15 residues in the CDR3. V lost 4 bases to trimming and J lost 3 bases, with 14 bases between them. The germline V gene encodes CDR1 SGDLS and CDR2 YYNGEE. CDR3 protein: CASSPRVGDNQPQHF. The CDR3 DNA reads as TGTGCCAGCAGCCCCCGAGTGGGGGACAATCAGCCCCAGCATTTT.

This clonotype has only a few counts. The chain couples TRBV2 to TRBJ2-7; D not certain. Per germline, CDR1 SNHLY and CDR2 FYNNEI. V was pared by 2 bases and J by 1 base, with 12 bases between. The length of the CDR3 is 15 residues. CDR3 in DNA: TGTGCCAGCAGTGAATCCACAGCAACTTCCTACGAGCAGTACTTC. It is translated as CASSESTATSYEQYF.

There are a few counts of this clonotype. The chain's CDR3 is CASSLGASGSYEQYF. The CDR3 nucleotides are TGTGCCAGCAGTCTCGGGGCTAGCGGCTCCTACGAGCAGTACTTC. The chain carries TRBV7-2 and TRBJ2-7; 7 bases line up with TRBD2. Germline trimming cut 6 bases from V and 0 bases from J; bases unmatched to any gene: 8. The CDR3 loop spans 15 amino acids. Germline V gene data show CDR1 as SGHTA and CDR2 as FQGNSA.

The gene calls are TRBV12-3 or TRBV12-4 and TRBJ1-1; TRBD1 is a possible D gene (6 bases). The CDR3 length is 12 residues. V lost 3 bases and J lost 12, with 14 bases in between. The CDR3 here is CASSLKGGSSFF. The CDR3 nucleotides read TGTGCCAGCAGTTTGAAAGGGGGGTCGTCTTTCTTT.

The CDR3: CSVLAVNTGANVLTF. The CDR3 bases are TGCAGCGTGCTAGCGGTAAACACCGGGGCCAACGTCCTGACTTTC. The V and J genes are TRBV29-1 and TRBJ2-6; 7 nucleotides agree with TRBD2. Germline assignment: CDR1 SQVTM and CDR2 ANQGSEA. The CDR3 runs 15 residues. V gave up 6 bases and J gave up 4 bases; unmatched junction bases: 9.

Note on this clonotype: At one end the junction does not follow the germline gene, possibly because of a read error. The J gene is TRBJ1-6, the V gene TRBV6-5; 7 bases match TRBD1. CDR1 is MNHEY and CDR2 is SVGAGI in the germline V gene. The length of the CDR3 is 17 residues. CDR3 in DNA: TGTGCCGGCAGTGCTCCCATCGGGGACAGCACGAAGGCACCCCTCCACTTT. Translating gives CAGSAPIGDSTKAPLHF.

The chain links TRBV20-1 to TRBJ2-5, with 10 bases matching TRBD2. Losses at the gene ends were 4 bases for V and 4 bases for J; bases not matched to a gene: 12. Germline V gives CDR1 DFQATT, CDR2 SNEGSKA (reference sequence). The CDR3 spans 16 residues. The CDR3 sequence is CSANKAPSGSGETQYF. DNA of the CDR3: TGCAGTGCTAATAAAGCCCCTAGCGGGAGTGGAGAGACCCAGTACTTC.

The V and J genes are TRBV20-1 and TRBJ2-2; unclear D gene. The CDR3 spans 14 residues. Germline CDR1 reads DFQATT; CDR2 reads SNEGSKA (reference sequence). The CDR3 region has the DNA TGCAGCCTCGCCGATGGGAAAACAACCGGGGAGCTGTTTTTT. Protein: CSLADGKTTGELFF.

This clonotype was detected a few times. The J gene is TRBJ2-6, the V gene TRBV5-6; the D gene is possibly TRBD1 (5 bases). The germline V gene encodes CDR1 SGHDT and CDR2 YYEEEE. This CDR3 region has 16 residues. Trimming took off 4 bases at V and 0 bases at J, with 11 bases between the two ends. The CDR3 DNA follows: TGTGCCAGCAGCGTAGACAGAGGCTCTGGGGCCAACGTCCTGACTTTC. Protein: CASSVDRGSGANVLTF.

This clonotype has just a few counts. V gene TRBV5-1 combines with J gene TRBJ2-7; D gene uncertain. Germline CDR1 reads SGHRS; CDR2 reads YFSETQ. V dropped 4 bases and J dropped 0 bases, with 14 bases sitting between them. The CDR3 has 15 amino acids. CDR3 sequence (DNA): TGCGCCAGCAGCCAAGAGAACGCCCTCTCCTACGAGCAGTACTTC. Encoded protein: CASSQENALSYEQYF.

This clonotype came up a few times. The CDR3 DNA reads as TGCAGCTTGACAGGGGTGAACACTGAAGCTTTCTTT. Its protein product is CSLTGVNTEAFF. This rearrangement joins TRBV29-1 to TRBJ1-1; 8 nucleotides agree with TRBD1. In germline, CDR1 is SQVTM, CDR2 ANQGSEA. V lost 8 bases to trimming and J lost 0 bases; unmatched junction nucleotides: 2. There are 12 residues in the CDR3.

This clonotype was found many times. This chain uses TRBV5-1 with TRBJ1-6; 9 bases agree with TRBD1. Germline V gene lookup returns CDR1 SGHRS and CDR2 YFSETQ. The CDR3 has 14 amino acids. The junction had 6 bases not matched to a gene; V was cut back by 4 bases and J by 10 bases. The CDR3 DNA is TGCGCCAGCAGCACGGACAGGGGAGGATCACCCCTCCACTTT. Translation: CASSTDRGGSPLHF.

The chain uses TRBV6-5 and TRBJ1-2; D not certain. V lost 6 bases to trimming and J lost 4 bases, with 12 bases between them. The germline CDR1 and CDR2 sequences are MNHEY and SVGAGI. The CDR3 sequence is 13 residues long. The CDR3 DNA reads as TGTGCCAGCAGCGAGCCCGGGCTCTATGGCTACACCTTC. Translating it yields CASSEPGLYGYTF.

The table lists this clonotype with a few counts. V gene TRBV5-8 combines with J gene TRBJ1-3, with 7 bases aligning to TRBD1. V was clipped by 4 bases and J by 4 bases; unmatched bases: 5. Looked up from germline, CDR1 is SGHTS and CDR2 is YDEGEE. The CDR3 runs to 14 residues. The CDR3 coding sequence is TGTGCCAGCAGCCAGACAGGGCGAGGAAACACCATATATTTT. It yields the protein CASSQTGRGNTIYF.

This chain connects TRBV2 to TRBJ1-1; no clear D gene. This CDR3 contains 15 residues. Trimming stripped 5 bases from V and 3 bases from J, with 16 bases between. Germline assignment: CDR1 SNHLY and CDR2 FYNNEI. The CDR3 loop is CASSLREGHYTEAFF. The CDR3 coding sequence is TGTGCCAGCAGTTTAAGGGAAGGGCATTACACTGAAGCTTTCTTT.

The V and J genes are TRBV6-1 and TRBJ1-1; TRBD1 agrees at 8 bases. Per germline, CDR1 MNHNS and CDR2 SASEGT. The CDR3 contains 13 residues. The trim removed 5 bases at V and 6 bases at J, leaving 5 bases unmatched. DNA for the CDR3: TGTGCCAGCAGTACCCAGGGGGCGGCTGAAGCTTTCTTT. Translated: CASSTQGAAEAFF.

The chain carries TRBV10-3 and TRBJ2-7; TRBD2 matches at 11 bases. CDR3 length: 17 residues. J was trimmed by 5 bases and V by 7 bases; bases with no gene match: 16. Germline V gene data show CDR1 as ENHRY and CDR2 as SYGVKD. This chain's CDR3 is CAIMGLADRGSRDEQYF. The CDR3 nucleotides read TGTGCCATCATGGGACTAGCGGACCGGGGGAGTAGGGACGAGCAGTACTTC.

The CDR3 DNA reads TGCGCCAGCAGCCAAACCACACTGCTCACTGAAGCTTTCTTT. It is translated as CASSQTTLLTEAFF. This chain joins TRBV4-1 and TRBJ1-1; no firm D call. In germline, CDR1 is MGHRA, CDR2 YSYEKL. The length of the CDR3 is 14 residues. The germline V and J ends were trimmed by 2 bases and 4 bases, with 11 bases remaining between them.

V usage is TRBV2 and J usage is TRBJ1-1; no clear D gene. The CDR3 contains 14 residues. Germline CDR1 is SNHLY and CDR2 is FYNNEI. V lost 6 bases to trimming and J lost 2 bases, with 13 bases between them. The CDR3 bases are TGTGCCAGCAGCCAAGGCACCCAAAACACTGAAGCTTTCTTT. This codes for CASSQGTQNTEAFF. Full variable domain (missing parts from reference TRBV2 and TRBJ1-1): EPEVTQTPSHQVTQMGQEVILRCVPISNHLYFYWYRQILGQKVEFLVSFYNNEISEKSEIFDDQFSVERPDGSNFTLKIRSTKLEDSAMYFCASSQGTQNTEAFFGQGTRLTVV.

This clonotype was counted ten times or more. J is TRBJ1-2 and V is TRBV3-1; D unclear. Per the germline V gene, CDR1 is LGHDT and CDR2 is YNNKEL (reference sequence). V was shortened by 1 base and J by 7 bases, with 7 bases between the two germline ends. CDR3 length: 12 amino acids. The CDR3 spells CASSQGVSGYTF. The CDR3 nucleotides are TGTGCCAGCAGCCAAGGCGTCTCTGGCTACACCTTC.

In regard to this clonotype: A clone one base away is much larger, so this may be a read error. CDR3 region: CAGSIAYQPQHF. CDR3 in DNA: TGTGCCGGTAGTATCGCTTATCAGCCCCAGCATTTT. The chain carries TRBV19 and TRBJ1-5; D gene uncertain. CDR1 is LNHDA and CDR2 is SQIVND in the germline V gene (reference sequence). The CDR3 extends over 12 amino acids. The variable domain in full, with the rest retrieved from reference TRBV19 and TRBJ1-5, is DGGITQSPKYLFRKEGQNVTLSCEQNLNHDAMYWYRQDPGQGLRLIYYSQIVNDFQKGDIAEGYSVSREKKESFPLTVTSAQKNPTAFYLCAGSIAYQPQHFGDGTRLSIL.

This clonotype has a count of ten or more. V is TRBV20-1 and J is TRBJ2-5; weak D call: TRBD1 (5 bases). Germline CDR1 DFQATT, CDR2 SNEGSKA (reference sequence). The CDR3 runs to 14 residues. The germline V and J ends were trimmed by 3 bases and 7 bases, with 18 bases remaining between them. The CDR3 here is CSASSAGQRGTQYF. The CDR3 bases are TGCAGTGCTAGTTCGGCAGGACAAAGGGGGACCCAGTACTTC.